These T cell receptor beta chains were read from a single sample in a study of response to subunit inactivated influenza vaccine. TCRdb itself ran the RT-PCR reads through MiXCR, one entry per CDR3 protein. The profile covers over 400,000 distinct CDR3 sequences, with approximately 9.9% appearing a single time and 12% taken by the ten largest. The sequencing used PBMCs from blood, collected roughly 6 weeks after vaccination. The receptor source for this set is a man aged 50 to 59 who received an inactivated influenza vaccine. Both conserved end residues are part of each CDR3. The D gene is left open where the match is weak. Only some rows state a clone size, as once, few, many or a class for expanded clones.

D	size	J	V	DNA	CDR3
TRBD2	many	TRBJ2-7	TRBV12-3/TRBV12-4	TGTGCCAGCAGTCCAAGTAGCGGGCCCTACGAGCAGTACTTC	CASSPSSGPYEQYF
TRBD1	-	TRBJ2-7	TRBV7-8	TGTGCCAGCAGCGTCCGGGACAGGGGTTACGAGCAGTACTTC	CASSVRDRGYEQYF
-	few	TRBJ1-4	TRBV4-3	TGCGCCAGCAGCCAAGATGGGACATCAAATAATGAAAAACTGTTTTTT	CASSQDGTSNNEKLFF
TRBD1	many	TRBJ1-2	TRBV18	TGTGCCAGCTCACCGGACAGGGACCATGGCTACACCTTC	CASSPDRDHGYTF
-	many	TRBJ2-7	TRBV7-8	TGTGCCAGCAGCTCCAGAGGGGGCTACGAGCAGTACTTC	CASSSRGGYEQYF
TRBD2	-	TRBJ2-5	TRBV5-1	TGCGCCAGCAGCTTGGATGGCGGGAGGGCCGTAGAGACCCAGTACTTC	CASSLDGGRAVETQYF
-	-	TRBJ2-1	TRBV21-1	TGTGCCAGCAGCAGATGGACTAGCGGCAAATACAATGAGCAGTTCTTC	CASSRWTSGKYNEQFF
-	few	TRBJ1-2	TRBV29-1	TGCAGCGTTGGTGGGGGGCACTATGGCTACACCTTC	CSVGGGHYGYTF
TRBD1	-	TRBJ2-3	TRBV12-3/TRBV12-4	TGTGCCAGCAGCGACAGACAGGGGGCGAGTGCAGATACGCAGTATTTT	CASSDRQGASADTQYF
-	-	TRBJ1-5	TRBV20-1	TGCAGTGCCACACCTGACCTAATGCAGCCCCAGCATTTT	CSATPDLMQPQHF
-	-	TRBJ2-5	TRBV6-2/TRBV6-3	TGTGCCAGCAGTTACTATTGGGAGACCCAGTACTTC	CASSYYWETQYF
-	few	TRBJ2-2	TRBV15	TGTGCCACCAGCGTACGCACCGGGGAGCTGTTTTTT	CATSVRTGELFF
TRBD2	many	TRBJ2-5	TRBV6-1	TGTGCCAGCAGCCCCCCTCGGGAGGGCTTGGAGACCCAGTACTTC	CASSPPREGLETQYF
-	-	TRBJ2-3	TRBV20-1	TGCAGTGCTAGCAGGCGGGGCGAGCGGGATACGCAGTATTTT	CSASRRGERDTQYF
-	few	TRBJ1-4	TRBV12-3/TRBV12-4	TGTGCCAGCAGCCCGGACGGGGGGAGAACCCGTTTCGGAAAACTGTTTTTT	CASSPDGGRTRFGKLFF
TRBD2	-	TRBJ2-3	TRBV7-2	TGTGCCAGCAGCTTAGGACTAGCGGGGGATTCAGATACGCAGTATTTT	CASSLGLAGDSDTQYF
-	few	TRBJ2-5	TRBV20-1	TGCAGTGCTGAGACCCTCCAAGAGACCCAGTACTTC	CSAETLQETQYF
TRBD1	many	TRBJ2-2	TRBV10-3	TGTGCCATCAGTGGACAGGGTGTCACCGGGGAGCTGTTTTTT	CAISGQGVTGELFF
-	many	TRBJ2-7	TRBV20-1	TGCAGTGCTAGGTGGGGGCCAGTGCTCAGGCCCCAGGACGAGCAGTACTTC	CSARWGPVLRPQDEQYF
-	few	TRBJ2-7	TRBV12-3/TRBV12-4	TGTGCCAGCACGCGAGGGGGGGCGGGTTACGAGCAGTACTTC	CASTRGGAGYEQYF
TRBD1	few	TRBJ2-7	TRBV29-1	TGCAGCGTGGGACAGGGCACCAACGAGCAGTACTTC	CSVGQGTNEQYF
-	few	TRBJ1-5	TRBV10-3	TGTGCCATCAGTGAGGGGACGAATCAGCCCCAGCATTTT	CAISEGTNQPQHF
TRBD2	-	TRBJ2-3	TRBV4-1	TGCGCCAGCAGCCAAGATCGGGCCGGGGGGGTGTTAGATACGCAGTATTTT	CASSQDRAGGVLDTQYF
TRBD1	many	TRBJ1-2	TRBV29-1	TGCAGCGTCGGACAGGGGGTTAACTATGGCTACACCTTC	CSVGQGVNYGYTF
-	few	TRBJ1-2	TRBV18	TGTGCCAGCTCACCAAACCCGATACGGAACTATGGCTACACCTTC	CASSPNPIRNYGYTF
TRBD2	-	TRBJ2-1	TRBV6-2/TRBV6-3	TGTGCCAGCACCTCGGGTAGCGGGGTGTACAATGAGCAGTTCTTC	CASTSGSGVYNEQFF
TRBD2	-	TRBJ2-1	TRBV6-5	TGTGCCAGCAGTTACTCGGGCCCACTAGCGGGAGTTGATGAGCAGTTCTTC	CASSYSGPLAGVDEQFF
-	many	TRBJ2-3	TRBV7-8	TGTGCCAGCAGCTTTCACACAGATACGCAGTATTTT	CASSFHTDTQYF
-	few	TRBJ2-4	TRBV10-3	TGTGCCATCAGGGCAGAAGGTACCTCGGGACCCAAAAACATTCAGTACTTC	CAIRAEGTSGPKNIQYF
-	few	TRBJ2-7	TRBV6-1	TGTGCCAGCAGTGGGTATCCGGACCGCTACTACGAGCAGTACTTC	CASSGYPDRYYEQYF
-	many	TRBJ1-6	TRBV5-1	TGCGCCAGCGCCGGGGGGACTCAAAGTGGAGACACCCTCCACTTT	CASAGGTQSGDTLHF
TRBD2	-	TRBJ2-2	TRBV7-2	TGTGCCAGCAGCTTATCTGGCGGGGGGGCCGGGGAGCTGTTTTTT	CASSLSGGGAGELFF
-	many	TRBJ2-5	TRBV7-2	TGTGCCAGCAGCTTAGTCCCTTATGGGGGCCAAGAGACCCAGTACTTC	CASSLVPYGGQETQYF
-	-	TRBJ2-1	TRBV5-5	TGTGCCAGCAGCTTAGGGGCTAGTGAGCAGTTCTTC	CASSLGASEQFF
-	-	TRBJ2-5	TRBV6-6	TGTGCCAGCAGTACTAGAGGGGAGACCCAGTACTTC	CASSTRGETQYF
TRBD1	few	TRBJ1-1	TRBV20-1	TGCAGTGCTGGGGACAGGGGGCGAGTTGGAGCTTTCTTT	CSAGDRGRVGAFF
TRBD2	-	TRBJ2-7	TRBV7-8	TGTGCCAGCAGCCCTAGCGGGAGGTCTTACGAGCAGTACTTC	CASSPSGRSYEQYF
-	few	TRBJ2-1	TRBV28	TGTGCCAGCAGTTCCGACAGCCTCAATGAGCAGTTCTTC	CASSSDSLNEQFF
-	many	TRBJ2-1	TRBV4-1	TGCGCCAGCAGCCAAAATCGGGTCGGCTCCTACAATGAGCAGTTCTTC	CASSQNRVGSYNEQFF
TRBD2	many	TRBJ2-3	TRBV29-1	TGCAGCGTTGACCACTTCGGACTAGCGGGAGATACGCAGTATTTT	CSVDHFGLAGDTQYF
TRBD2	few	TRBJ2-5	TRBV7-2	TGTGCCAGCAGCTTAGTAGCGGGAGAGGCAGAGACCCAGTACTTC	CASSLVAGEAETQYF
TRBD1	-	TRBJ2-1	TRBV11-2	TGTGCCAGCAGCCCCCGCGGGACAGGGGGTTCAGGTGAGCAGTTCTTC	CASSPRGTGGSGEQFF
-	-	TRBJ2-2	TRBV11-1	TGTGCCAGCAGCTCCCTTGGACAGAACCAACCTCCCGGGAAGTACACCGGGGAGCTGTTTTTT	CASSSLGQNQPPGKYTGELFF
TRBD1	-	TRBJ2-7	TRBV7-2	TGTGCCAGCAGCTTTGGGGGCCATACGACAGGGCCATACGAGCAGTACTTC	CASSFGGHTTGPYEQYF
-	-	TRBJ2-6	TRBV11-1	TGTGCCAGCAGTCGGGACGGCGCATCTGGGGCCAACGTCCTGACTTTC	CASSRDGASGANVLTF
-	many	TRBJ1-4	TRBV7-9	TGTGCCAGCGCGTCAAGGTGGCAGGGTGGTGAAAAACTGTTTTTT	CASASRWQGGEKLFF
-	few	TRBJ1-2	TRBV12-3/TRBV12-4	TGTGCCAGCAGTTTCCCCACCACCTTC	CASSFPTTF